The 22 T cell receptor beta chains below come from one sample, sequenced in a study of shared T cell receptors in the human thymus. The repertoire was sequenced with immunoSEQ multiplex PCR; TCRdb's copy has only in-frame clones and lacks some. The data show some 660,000 clones, with 80% to 90% seen just once and roughly 0.0086% held by the top ten. This sample was also put to use in a study of human thymus T cells.

What was sequenced was thymocytes. All receptors come from a boy under two years old with a congenital heart defect.

This chain links TRBV7-8 with TRBJ2-7; 8 bases fit TRBD2. This CDR3 contains 14 residues. CDR1 is SGHVS, CDR2 FQNEAQ, per germline. V gave up 5 bases and J gave up 1 base; unmatched junction bases: 4. For the CDR3, the DNA is TGTGCCAGCAGCCTCGGGGGGGCTTCCTACGAGCAGTACTTC. Amino acids: CASSLGGASYEQYF.

This clone was picked up one time. CDR3 region: CASSLKSGGSSYNEQFF. CDR3 nucleotides: TGTGCCAGCAGCTTAAAATCAGGGGGCAGCTCCTACAATGAGCAGTTCTTC. The rearrangement links TRBV7-9 to TRBJ2-1; TRBD1 matches at 8 bases. Trimming at V came to 2 bases and at J to 0 bases, leaving 6 bases not matched to a gene. This CDR3 region has 17 residues. Germline-derived CDR1 and CDR2 are SEHNR and FQNEAQ (reference sequence). The complete variable domain, with remaining parts taken from reference TRBV7-9 and TRBJ2-1, reads DTGVSQNPRHKITKRGQNVTFRCDPISEHNRLYWYRQTLGQGPEFLTYFQNEAQLEKSRLLSDRFSAERPKGSFSTLEIQRTEQGDSAMYLCASSLKSGGSSYNEQFFGPGTRLTVL.

This clone was observed a single time. The chain uses TRBV28 and TRBJ1-5, with D hard to call. Germline V CDR1 and CDR2: MDHEN, SYDVKM. The CDR3 covers 13 residues. Trimming took 6 bases from V and 6 from J, leaving 12 bases between them. The CDR3 loop is CASREGVVQPQHF. In DNA form, the CDR3 reads TGTGCCAGCAGAGAGGGCGTAGTTCAGCCCCAGCATTTT.

The chain is built from TRBV6-5 and TRBJ1-2; D gene ambiguous. The CDR3 runs 15 residues. Trimming took off 1 base at V and 4 bases at J, with 13 bases between the two ends. In germline, CDR1 is MNHEY, CDR2 SVGAGI. The CDR3 sequence: CASSYLGRNFYGYTF. The CDR3 DNA reads TGTGCCAGCAGTTACTTGGGCAGGAATTTCTATGGCTACACCTTC.

This rearrangement joins TRBV4-1 to TRBJ2-7; D is perhaps TRBD2 (6 bases). CDR1 is MGHRA and CDR2 is YSYEKL in the germline V gene. CDR3 size: 20 residues. Trimming took off 1 base at V and 2 bases at J, with 27 bases between the two ends. The CDR3 DNA follows: TGCGCCAGCAGCCAAGTGGGGTTGGGGGGAGAAGCCCTTTCTACCTACGAGCAGTACTTC. Its protein is CASSQVGLGGEALSTYEQYF.

The CDR3 sequence: CASRPDRGSTDTQYF. CDR3 coding DNA: TGTGCCAGCAGGCCGGACAGGGGGAGCACAGATACGCAGTATTTT. This chain joins TRBV11-2 and TRBJ2-3; TRBD1 matches at 10 bases. The CDR3 contains 15 residues. In germline, CDR1 is SGHAT, CDR2 FQNNGV. Germline trimming cut 6 bases from V and 0 bases from J; bases unmatched to any gene: 3.

The chain combines TRBV20-1 with TRBJ2-7; TRBD2 might be the D (5 bases). Germline V CDR1 and CDR2: DFQATT, SNEGSKA (reference sequence). There are 10 residues in the CDR3. V lost 8 bases and J 5 bases, leaving 10 bases between the germline ends. CDR3 nucleotides: TGCAGTAGTGCGGGCCACGAGCAGTACTTC. It yields the protein CSSAGHEQYF.

This clone was seen once. The J gene is TRBJ2-1, the V gene TRBV4-3, with 9 bases that match TRBD2. The CDR3 has 17 amino acids. Looked up from germline, CDR1 is LGHNA and CDR2 is YSLEER. J lost 8 bases, V lost 2 bases, and 13 bases had no gene match. The CDR3 DNA reads as TGCGCCAGCAGCCAACAGCACTTTTTTAGCGGGAGTCATGAGCAGTTCTTC. Translating it yields CASSQQHFFSGSHEQFF.

In its sample, this clone was seen once. The J gene is TRBJ1-5, the V gene TRBV28; the match to TRBD1 covers 7 bases. The CDR3 has 15 residues. V lost 8 bases, J lost 4 bases, and 11 bases stayed unmatched. CDR1 is MDHEN and CDR2 is SYDVKM in the germline V gene. The CDR3 DNA reads TGTGCCAGCCGGAGAGACAGGGCCCCAAATCAGCCCCAGCATTTT. Amino acid sequence: CASRRDRAPNQPQHF.

The V gene is TRBV20-1, the J gene TRBJ2-1; the D is unclear. The CDR3 spans 10 residues. V lost 5 bases and J 5 bases, leaving 4 bases between the germline ends. The germline gives CDR1 DFQATT, CDR2 SNEGSKA (reference sequence). The CDR3 here is CSALDNEQFF. CDR3 DNA: TGCAGTGCTCTAGACAATGAGCAGTTCTTC.

The rearrangement uses TRBV5-5 and TRBJ1-2; no clear D. The V gene lost 4 bases and the J gene lost 4 bases, with 23 bases spanning the gap. The CDR3 spans 17 residues. Germline V gene sequence: CDR1 SGHKS, CDR2 YYEKEE (reference sequence). CDR3 loop: CASSPLGGGRLFYGYTF. The CDR3 DNA sequence: TGTGCCAGCAGCCCTCTTGGTGGCGGGAGGTTGTTCTATGGCTACACCTTC.

The CDR3 nucleotides read TGTGCCAGCAGCTTCTCAGGGGATCGGGTTTCCTACGAGCAGTACTTC. Its translation is CASSFSGDRVSYEQYF. The chain has TRBV7-9 and TRBJ2-7, with a tentative D call TRBD1 (6 bases). V lost 3 bases and J 1 base, leaving 16 bases between the germline ends. The CDR3 is 16 residues long. In germline, CDR1 is SEHNR, CDR2 FQNEAQ (reference sequence).

V gene TRBV27 combines with J gene TRBJ2-2; 14 nucleotides align to TRBD2. The CDR3 consists of 16 residues. V gave up 7 bases and J gave up 8 bases; unmatched junction bases: 9. Germline assignment: CDR1 MNHEY and CDR2 SMNVEV (reference sequence). The CDR3 bases are TGTGCCAGCAAACCTCCGGGACTAGCGGGAGTTGGGGAGCTGTTTTTT. This gives the protein CASKPPGLAGVGELFF.

The V gene is TRBV5-1, the J gene TRBJ1-2; 10 bases map to TRBD1. Germline CDR1 reads SGHRS; CDR2 reads YFSETQ. The junction had 4 bases not matched to a gene; V was cut back by 3 bases and J by 8 bases. The length of the CDR3 is 13 residues. CDR3 in amino acids: CASSSDRGHGYTF. The CDR3 DNA sequence: TGCGCCAGCAGCTCCGACAGGGGGCACGGCTACACCTTC. The whole variable domain, filled in from reference TRBV5-1 and TRBJ1-2, reads KAGVTQTPRYLIKTRGQQVTLSCSPISGHRSVSWYQQTPGQGLQFLFEYFSETQRNKGNFPGRFSGRQFSNSRSEMNVSTLELGDSALYLCASSSDRGHGYTFGSGTRLTVV.

DNA for the CDR3: TGTGCCAGCAGCCGACAGGGAAAAGGCTACACCTTC. Protein: CASSRQGKGYTF. The chain couples TRBV14 to TRBJ1-2; 7 nucleotides match TRBD1. V gave up 4 bases and J gave up 8 bases; unmatched junction bases: 4. The CDR3 is 12 residues long. Germline V gene data show CDR1 as SGHDN and CDR2 as FVKESK. Full variable domain (remainder filled in from reference TRBV14 and TRBJ1-2): EAGVTQFPSHSVIEKGQTVTLRCDPISGHDNLYWYRRVMGKEIKFLLHFVKESKQDESGMPNNRFLAERTGGTYSTLKVQPAELEDSGVYFCASSRQGKGYTFGSGTRLTVV.

V usage is TRBV27 and J usage is TRBJ2-1, with D possibly matching TRBD2 (6 bases). Per germline, CDR1 MNHEY and CDR2 SMNVEV (reference sequence). This CDR3 has 16 amino acids. V was clipped by 2 bases and J by 3 bases, with 14 bases between them. The CDR3 loop is CASSLGAGTHYNEQFF. CDR3 nucleotides: TGTGCCAGCAGTTTAGGGGCGGGAACACACTACAATGAGCAGTTCTTC.

The rearrangement links TRBV12-5 to TRBJ2-3; no definite D call. The germline gives CDR1 LGHNT, CDR2 FRNRAP. The V end lost 9 bases, the J end lost 6 bases, and 13 bases lay between the germline ends. The CDR3 covers 12 residues. In nucleotides, the CDR3 is TGTGCTAGCACTGGGCCCCGGGATACGCAGTATTTT. Translation: CASTGPRDTQYF.

This sequence joins TRBV7-2 and TRBJ2-7, with D hard to call. The CDR3 loop spans 15 amino acids. V dropped 1 base and J dropped 4 bases, with 14 bases sitting between them. Germline V gene data show CDR1 as SGHTA and CDR2 as FQGNSA. CDR3 amino acids: CASSLGTQRVYEQYF. The CDR3 nucleotides read TGTGCCAGCAGCTTAGGAACCCAGCGCGTGTACGAGCAGTACTTC.

The V call is TRBV4-1, the J call TRBJ1-4; a weak D match, TRBD1 (6 bases). The CDR3 has 16 residues. Trimming left V 4 bases short and J 0 bases short, with 12 bases between. The germline V gene encodes CDR1 MGHRA and CDR2 YSYEKL. CDR3 residues: CASSPLDRPTNEKLFF. CDR3 nucleotide sequence: TGCGCCAGCAGCCCCCTGGACAGACCAACTAATGAAAAACTGTTTTTT.

This chain uses TRBV28 with TRBJ2-7; TRBD1 aligns across 8 bases. This CDR3 is built from 16 residues. Unmatched junction bases numbered 8, after V lost 4 bases and J lost 0 bases. Germline CDR1 is MDHEN and CDR2 is SYDVKM. The CDR3 coding sequence is TGTGCCAGCAGTTCCTCCTCCGGGACAGGCTCCTACGAGCAGTACTTC. It codes for CASSSSSGTGSYEQYF.

The chain uses TRBV7-3 and TRBJ2-1; 8 bases line up with TRBD2. Germline values: CDR1 SGHTA, CDR2 FQGTGA. V shed 0 bases and J 9 bases; nucleotides not matched to a gene: 10. The CDR3 spans 16 residues. The CDR3 loop is CASSLTSGDSNGEQFF. In nucleotides, the CDR3 is TGTGCCAGCAGCTTAACTAGCGGGGACTCCAACGGTGAGCAGTTCTTC.

The CDR3 DNA reads TGTGCCAGCAGTCCCCGGACATATCCAAACACAGATACGCAGTATTTT. As protein: CASSPRTYPNTDTQYF. The rearrangement joins TRBV27 to TRBJ2-3; tentative D call: TRBD1 (5 bases). CDR3 length: 16 amino acids. CDR1 MNHEY and CDR2 SMNVEV come from the germline V gene (reference sequence). V lost 5 bases, J lost 2 bases, and 17 bases lay in between.